A single sample gave rise to the 5 T cell receptor beta chains below, sequenced in a study of cytomegalovirus exposure and HLA in healthy donors. 60 Vbeta and 13 Jbeta primers were used in PCR. Using immunoSEQ multiplex PCR, the repertoire was profiled, and TCRdb retains in-frame clones only, with some absent. The repertoire consists of 95,000 to 100,000 clones, with around 74% occurring once and the leading ten covering roughly 7.1%. The sequenced material came from PBMCs. Receptors were obtained from a middle-aged man in good health and CMV-seropositive.

Here the CDR3 DNA reads TGCGCCAGCAGCCAAGAGGCATCCCGACAGGCACCTCAGGAGCAGTACTTC. It codes for CASSQEASRQAPQEQYF. The V call is TRBV4-3, the J call TRBJ2-7, with D possibly being TRBD1 (6 bases). The CDR3 runs to 17 residues. V was cut by 0 bases and J by 7 bases, with 22 bases left in between. Per the germline V gene, CDR1 is LGHNA and CDR2 is YSLEER.

The chain recombines TRBV7-2 with TRBJ1-3; 7 bases line up with TRBD1. The CDR3 runs to 17 residues. V dropped 2 bases and J dropped 1; count of bases not matched to a gene: 8. Germline V gene sequence: CDR1 SGHTA, CDR2 FQGNSA. CDR3 sequence (DNA): TGTGCCAGCAGCTTAACCCCTCCCAGGGGGTCTGGAAACACCATATATTTT. It is translated as CASSLTPPRGSGNTIYF.

This chain uses TRBV9 with TRBJ2-3; 12 bases fit TRBD2. This CDR3 has 18 residues. Germline-derived CDR1 and CDR2 are SGDLS and YYNGEE. With 2 bases clipped from V and 4 bases from J, the junction kept 11 bases outside the gene matches. CDR3 DNA: TGTGCCAGCAGCGTCCACCCGACTCTAGCGGGGGGGGCAGATACGCAGTATTTT. Translating gives CASSVHPTLAGGADTQYF.

The chain employs TRBV7-9 and TRBJ1-6, with 8 bases lining up with TRBD1. V shed 3 bases and J 7 bases; nucleotides not matched to a gene: 8. This CDR3 has 16 residues. Looked up from germline, CDR1 is SEHNR and CDR2 is FQNEAQ (reference sequence). The CDR3 DNA follows: TGTGCCAGCAGCTTTGAACCAAACAGGGGGAATTCACCCCTCCACTTT. This sequence encodes CASSFEPNRGNSPLHF.

V and J are TRBV4-1 and TRBJ2-3, with TRBD2 matching over 7 bases. Germline V gene lookup returns CDR1 MGHRA and CDR2 YSYEKL. Trimming took 1 base from V and 7 from J; bases not matched to a gene: 8. The CDR3 length is 15 residues. The CDR3 region has the DNA TGCGCCAGCAGCCAAGGGGGAGGGGTCTCAAATACGCAGTATTTT. Protein: CASSQGGGVSNTQYF.